This TCR beta chain originates from a study of identifying expanded T cells in peripheral blood. General observations from the study: Across healthy donors, higher total template counts meant significantly greater roughly two-week count variance. Differentially abundant clones: roughly 1.2 between replicates, just under 17 at around 14 days, 19 to 20 at four.

Regarding this clone: Its antigen is still unknown.

No infections or other immune events were documented during collection. The CDR3 contains 16 residues. This table comes from immunoSEQ multiplex PCR, and its TCRdb copy is limited to in-frame clones, with some not included. The sample carries tens of thousands of clones, roughly 90% recorded once. Source material: blood. The TCR sequence derives from a person aged 18 to 70 in good health. V and J are TRBV1 and TRBJ2-3; TRBD2, the table's D call, was not compared with the DNA. TRBV1 is annotated as a pseudogene. CDR3 region: CTSSQDKREGTDTQYF. The CDR3 region has the DNA TGCACCAGCAGCCAAGATAAACGGGAAGGCACAGATACGCAGTATTTT.